One sample yielded the 10 T cell receptor beta chains listed below, sequenced in a study of blood T cell repertoires in COVID-19. The protocol was immunoSEQ multiplex PCR, while the TCRdb copy is restricted to in-frame clones and leaves out a portion. The sample has 95,000 to 100,000 clones, almost 85% seen once. The sequencing sample was made of peripheral blood. The receptors were sampled from a man between 65 and 85 years old with acute or convalescent COVID-19.

The gene calls are TRBV2 and TRBJ2-7; D not resolved. Between the trimmed V and J ends, which lost 4 bases and 6 bases, there was a span of 13 bases. Germline V gene data show CDR1 as SNHLY and CDR2 as FYNNEI. There are 13 residues in the CDR3. This CDR3 reads CASSVEVSVEQYF. The CDR3 DNA reads as TGTGCCAGCAGTGTAGAGGTCTCGGTCGAGCAGTACTTC. Complete variable domain (other parts from reference TRBV2 and TRBJ2-7): EPEVTQTPSHQVTQMGQEVILRCVPISNHLYFYWYRQILGQKVEFLVSFYNNEISEKSEIFDDQFSVERPDGSNFTLKIRSTKLEDSAMYFCASSVEVSVEQYFGPGTRLTVT.

V usage is TRBV5-6 and J usage is TRBJ1-3; D is unresolved. Germline V CDR1 and CDR2: SGHDT, YYEEEE. The CDR3 has 17 residues. Trimming stripped 3 bases from V and 0 bases from J, with 16 bases between. The CDR3 here is CASSSLGLDSSGNTIYF. DNA of the CDR3: TGTGCCAGCAGCTCTTTGGGTCTGGACTCCTCTGGAAACACCATATATTTT.

The chain uses TRBV24-1 and TRBJ1-4; 7 bases align to TRBD1. The germline V gene encodes CDR1 KGHDR and CDR2 SFDVKD. The ends lost 5 bases at V and 3 bases at J; junction bases unmatched: 5. The CDR3 runs to 15 residues. Here the CDR3 reads CATSGGGTANEKLFF. CDR3 nucleotides: TGTGCCACCAGTGGAGGGGGGACAGCTAATGAAAAACTGTTTTTT.

This chain joins TRBV27 and TRBJ2-7; D gene uncertain. Germline V gene data show CDR1 as MNHEY and CDR2 as SMNVEV (reference sequence). The CDR3 consists of 13 residues. Trimming took 2 bases from V and 4 from J, leaving 9 bases between them. This chain's CDR3 is CASSLKFRYEQYF. CDR3 DNA sequence: TGTGCCAGCAGTTTAAAATTTAGATACGAGCAGTACTTC.

The chain recombines TRBV5-1 with TRBJ2-7; TRBD1 matches 11 bases. This CDR3 spans 18 amino acids. J was trimmed by 1 base and V by 4 bases; bases with no gene match: 13. The germline V gene has CDR1 SGHRS and CDR2 YFSETQ. Here the CDR3 DNA reads TGCGCCAGCAGCCTAAAACCATCGGGACAGGGGGTTTCCTACGAGCAGTACTTC. It translates to CASSLKPSGQGVSYEQYF.

The table lists this clone with a few counts. The chain has TRBV4-1 and TRBJ2-2; 7 bases match TRBD2. This CDR3 spans 16 amino acids. Germline-derived CDR1 and CDR2 are MGHRA and YSYEKL. Unmatched junction bases numbered 9, after V lost 4 bases and J lost 4 bases. CDR3 loop: CASSPWLAALTGELFF. DNA of the CDR3: TGCGCCAGCAGCCCCTGGCTAGCGGCACTCACCGGGGAGCTGTTTTTT.

This clone was detected only once. The gene calls are TRBV7-9 and TRBJ1-3, with 8 bases lining up with TRBD1. CDR1 is SEHNR and CDR2 is FQNEAQ in the germline V gene (reference sequence). The CDR3 loop spans 15 amino acids. The ends lost 3 bases at V and 3 bases at J; junction bases unmatched: 4. CDR3 residues: CASSFADRVGNTIYF. The DNA for the CDR3 is TGTGCCAGCAGCTTTGCGGACAGGGTTGGAAACACCATATATTTT.

The V gene is TRBV20-1, the J gene TRBJ1-1; D unclear. V lost 7 bases to trimming and J lost 5 bases, with 11 bases between them. CDR3 length equals 11 residues. Germline CDR1 is DFQATT and CDR2 is SNEGSKA (reference sequence). The CDR3 reads CSVRVVTEAFF. CDR3 in DNA: TGCAGTGTCCGAGTGGTGACTGAAGCTTTCTTT.

The CDR3, as DNA: TGTGCCAGCAGGCCCAGGGCAAAGAACAATGAGCAGTTCTTC. Its translation: CASRPRAKNNEQFF. This sequence joins TRBV6-5 and TRBJ2-1; D possibly corresponds to TRBD1 (5 bases). V was pared by 6 bases and J by 5 bases, with 14 bases between. The CDR3 is 14 residues long. Germline V gene sequence: CDR1 MNHEY, CDR2 SVGAGI.

This clone has a count of ten or more. This chain links TRBV4-1 with TRBJ1-2; 8 nucleotides match TRBD1. The J segment lost 4 bases and the V segment lost 1 base, leaving 5 bases of the junction unmatched. Germline V gene sequence: CDR1 MGHRA, CDR2 YSYEKL. This CDR3 has 15 amino acids. The CDR3 DNA reads TGCGCCAGCAGCCAAGTCCTACAGGGGGGCTATGGCTACACCTTC. This codes for CASSQVLQGGYGYTF.